This entry features one TCR beta chain sequence. The authors' processing: Amplification of reference gene primers was used by the study to estimate nucleated cell counts. Measured with immunoSEQ multiplex PCR; TCRdb has only the in-frame clones, and not every one. V and J calls and clone size come straight from that table; D and trimming were deduced from the DNA. The table shows over 400,000 clones, with over 75% occurring only once. Germline lookup yields CDR1 SGHDT and CDR2 YYEEEE. The CDR3 extends over 17 amino acids. V was clipped by 5 bases and J by 0 bases; unmatched bases: 10. The record originates from a study of blood T cell repertoires in COVID-19. Whole-study context: There were acute and convalescent COVID-19 samples, and they came from the United States, Italy and Spain. From T cells, B-cell-depleted T cells, or PBMCs came the material, which was cDNA or gDNA.

The chain employs TRBV5-6 and TRBJ1-5; TRBD1 matches at 8 bases. The sequence came from a human donor in a cohort sampled during active COVID-19. The sample was peripheral blood. The CDR3 is CASSKGQGAYSNQPQHF. The CDR3 DNA reads TGTGCCAGCAGTAAAGGACAGGGAGCTTATAGCAATCAGCCCCAGCATTTT. Full variable domain (outside the CDR3, taken from reference TRBV5-6 and TRBJ1-5): DAGVTQSPTHLIKTRGQQVTLRCSPKSGHDTVSWYQQALGQGPQFIFQYYEEEERQRGNFPDRFSGHQFPNYSSELNVNALLLGDSALYLCASSKGQGAYSNQPQHFGDGTRLSIL.